This passage covers 30 T cell receptor beta chains from one sample sequenced in a study of response to subunit inactivated influenza vaccine. Via MiXCR, TCRdb re-called the RT-PCR reads, giving one row per CDR3 protein. The data hold around 480,000 distinct CDR3 sequences, with more than 15% observed a single time. This specimen consisted of CD4+ T cells sorted from PBMCs, obtained 23 to 25 months after vaccination. The receptors were gathered from a man aged 50-75 years who received an inactivated influenza vaccine.

This clonotype has more than one count but fewer than ten. The chain combines TRBV11-2 with TRBJ1-3; D call uncertain. With 1 base removed from V and 4 bases from J, the gap between germline ends came to 5 bases. The CDR3 sequence is 13 residues long. Germline V gives CDR1 SGHAT, CDR2 FQNNGV. DNA of the CDR3: TGTGCCAGCAGCTTAGGTCTGGGAAACACCATATATTTT. It specifies CASSLGLGNTIYF.

This clonotype was observed a few times. V and J are TRBV20-1 and TRBJ2-6; 8 bases line up with TRBD1. The CDR3 spans 14 residues. Germline trimming cut 0 bases from V and 13 bases from J; bases unmatched to any gene: 8. Per the germline V gene, CDR1 is DFQATT and CDR2 is SNEGSKA (reference sequence). CDR3 region: CSARDYGGTGVLTF. The CDR3 DNA sequence: TGCAGTGCTAGAGATTACGGCGGGACAGGAGTCCTGACTTTC.

Details on this clonotype: An end of the junction does not agree with germline; a read error may underlie this. This rearrangement joins TRBV10-3 to TRBJ2-5; TRBD2 might be the D (6 bases). CDR1 and CDR2 (germline): ENHRY, SYGVKD. The CDR3 spans 13 residues. This CDR3 is CSISDGTQETQYF. The CDR3 nucleotides are TGTTCCATCAGTGACGGGACTCAAGAGACCCAGTACTTC.

This clonotype appeared many times. The J gene is TRBJ2-5, the V gene TRBV10-3; D is perhaps TRBD1 (6 bases). Germline V CDR1 and CDR2: ENHRY, SYGVKD. Trimming removed 6 bases at V and 1 base at J, with 12 bases between. This CDR3 contains 14 residues. The CDR3 region has the DNA TGTGCCATCAGCCGACAGGTTACCCAAGAGACCCAGTACTTC. Residues: CAISRQVTQETQYF.

The genes are TRBV5-1 and TRBJ2-2, with TRBD1 matching over 7 bases. The CDR3 covers 14 residues. V dropped 5 bases and J dropped 5; count of bases not matched to a gene: 6. Germline loops: CDR1 SGHRS, CDR2 YFSETQ. This CDR3 is CASRLTGATGELFF. The DNA for the CDR3 is TGCGCCAGCAGATTAACAGGGGCTACCGGGGAGCTGTTTTTT.

DNA of the CDR3: TGCAGTGCTAGAGATGTAGTCACCGGGGAGCTGTTTTTT. Encoded protein: CSARDVVTGELFF. The chain joins TRBV20-1 to TRBJ2-2; D uncertain. The germline V gene encodes CDR1 DFQATT and CDR2 SNEGSKA (reference sequence). The CDR3 length is 13 residues. Trimming removed 0 bases from V and 4 bases from J, with 6 bases in between.

This clonotype was found a few times. This sequence joins TRBV9 and TRBJ2-3, with D possibly TRBD1 on 6 matching bases. V lost 2 bases and J 2 bases, leaving 9 bases between the germline ends. Germline CDR1 is SGDLS and CDR2 is YYNGEE. The CDR3 is 14 residues long. CDR3 sequence (DNA): TGTGCCAGCAGCGTTGGGACACTCACAGATACGCAGTATTTT. Protein product: CASSVGTLTDTQYF.

Many counts were recorded for this clonotype. The V gene is TRBV29-1, the J gene TRBJ2-2; perhaps D is TRBD1 or TRBD2 (5 bases each). CDR3 length equals 14 residues. Germline V CDR1 and CDR2: SQVTM, ANQGSEA. Between the trimmed V and J ends, which lost 6 bases and 2 bases, there was a span of 13 bases. The CDR3 region has the DNA TGCAGCGTAGAGACCGGGACCAACACCGGGGAGCTGTTTTTT. This encodes CSVETGTNTGELFF.

This clonotype has just a few counts. The chain recombines TRBV12-3 or TRBV12-4 with TRBJ1-3; a possible D gene is TRBD1 (6 bases). The CDR3 has 12 residues. V was cut by 11 bases and J by 2 bases, with 10 bases left in between. The CDR3 DNA reads TGTGCCCTTGGGGGCACTGGAAACACCATATATTTT. Translation: CALGGTGNTIYF.

In its sample, this clonotype was seen a few times. The J gene is TRBJ2-7, the V gene TRBV6-5; 9 positions match TRBD1. This CDR3 spans 17 amino acids. The germline V gene has CDR1 MNHEY and CDR2 SVGAGI. V was pared by 0 bases and J by 6 bases, with 12 bases of the junction left unmatched. CDR3: CASSYSAPGTGFSEQYF. The CDR3 DNA reads as TGTGCCAGCAGTTACTCGGCACCCGGGACAGGGTTTTCCGAGCAGTACTTC.

This clonotype was counted only a few times. The genes are TRBV20-1 and TRBJ1-1; no clear D gene. Trimming removed 3 bases from V and 7 bases from J, with 12 bases in between. The length of the CDR3 is 12 residues. CDR1 and CDR2 from the germline V gene are DFQATT and SNEGSKA (reference sequence). CDR3: CSASTKYLEAFF. The CDR3 DNA sequence: TGCAGTGCTAGTACCAAGTACCTTGAAGCTTTCTTT.

In its sample, this clonotype was seen a few times. The V gene is TRBV2, the J gene TRBJ2-1, with D possibly being TRBD2 (6 bases). The CDR3 covers 14 residues. Germline V lookup: CDR1 SNHLY, CDR2 FYNNEI. Deletions cut 3 bases from V and 6 bases from J, with 12 bases between. The CDR3 is CASSDRDWTNEQFF. CDR3 nucleotides: TGTGCCAGCAGTGATAGGGACTGGACCAATGAGCAGTTCTTC.

V is TRBV6-1 and J is TRBJ1-2, with D hard to call. The CDR3 sequence is 13 residues long. V was shortened by 3 bases and J by 4 bases, with 9 bases between the two germline ends. The V gene's germline CDR1 is MNHNS and CDR2 SASEGT. The CDR3 region is CASSEFGFYGYTF. CDR3 sequence (DNA): TGTGCCAGCAGTGAGTTCGGCTTCTATGGCTACACCTTC.

This clonotype was seen only a few times. V usage is TRBV24-1 and J usage is TRBJ2-7; D gene uncertain. This CDR3 contains 14 residues. V lost 0 bases to trimming and J lost 2 bases, with 7 bases between them. Germline V lookup: CDR1 KGHDR, CDR2 SFDVKD. In DNA form, the CDR3 reads TGTGCCACCAGTGATTTGCATTCGCCCTACGAGCAGTACTTC. Translated: CATSDLHSPYEQYF.

The chain uses TRBV18 and TRBJ2-1; a weak D match, TRBD2 (6 bases). Germline loops: CDR1 KGHSH, CDR2 LQKENI. The CDR3 sequence is 17 residues long. Trimming took 0 bases from V and 10 from J, leaving 22 bases between them. CDR3 amino acids: CASSPPNQRVRDNEQFF. The CDR3 DNA follows: TGTGCCAGCTCACCACCGAATCAGCGGGTGCGGGATAACGAGCAGTTCTTC.

Only a few counts were recorded for this clonotype. The gene calls are TRBV10-1 and TRBJ2-3; possibly TRBD1 or TRBD2 for D (5 bases each). The CDR3 is made up of 15 amino acids. V lost 2 bases and J lost 1, with 10 bases in between. Looked up from germline, CDR1 is WNHNN and CDR2 is SYGVQD (reference sequence). The CDR3 sequence: CASSEVGVGTDTQYF. The CDR3 nucleotides are TGCGCCAGCAGTGAGGTGGGGGTCGGCACAGATACGCAGTATTTT.

The J gene is TRBJ2-3, the V gene TRBV12-3 or TRBV12-4, with D possibly being TRBD2 (5 bases). V lost 1 base to trimming and J lost 2 bases, with 10 bases between them. The CDR3 is made up of 15 amino acids. CDR3 sequence reads: CASSLVASFTDTQYF. The DNA of the CDR3 is TGTGCCAGCAGTTTAGTGGCTAGCTTCACAGATACGCAGTATTTT.

This clonotype was seen a handful of times. The rearrangement joins TRBV6-1 to TRBJ2-7; 8 bases are shared with TRBD1. The germline gives CDR1 MNHNS, CDR2 SASEGT. The CDR3 extends over 13 amino acids. V shed 5 bases, J shed 3 bases, and the junction held 3 bases outside the gene matches. CDR3 loop: CASSMTGVYEQYF. The CDR3 nucleotides read TGTGCCAGCAGTATGACAGGGGTCTACGAGCAGTACTTC.

This clonotype was counted between two and nine times. This chain links TRBV24-1 with TRBJ2-1; TRBD2 aligns across 10 bases. The V gene's germline CDR1 is KGHDR and CDR2 SFDVKD. There are 19 residues in the CDR3. Trimming removed 0 bases from V and 1 base from J; junction bases left unmatched: 8. The CDR3 region is CATSDLPASGSSSYNEQFF. CDR3 DNA sequence: TGTGCCACCAGTGATTTGCCGGCTAGCGGGAGCTCGTCCTACAATGAGCAGTTCTTC.

V and J are TRBV20-1 and TRBJ1-4; D perhaps matches TRBD1 (5 bases). The CDR3 covers 15 residues. V lost 0 bases, J lost 7 bases, and 15 bases lay in between. Germline V CDR1 and CDR2: DFQATT, SNEGSKA (reference sequence). The CDR3: CSARDLRGWGEKLFF. The CDR3 DNA reads as TGCAGTGCTAGAGATTTAAGGGGCTGGGGTGAAAAACTGTTTTTT.

The CDR3 DNA sequence: TGCAGTGCCGTAAGACGCTCCCCCCACGAGCAGTACTTC. Its protein product is CSAVRRSPHEQYF. The J gene is TRBJ2-7, the V gene TRBV20-1, with D unresolved. The germline V gene has CDR1 DFQATT and CDR2 SNEGSKA (reference sequence). The germline V and J ends were trimmed by 6 bases and 5 bases, with 17 bases remaining between them. The CDR3 has 13 amino acids.

This clonotype was detected ten times or more. This sequence joins TRBV27 and TRBJ2-6; no definite D call. CDR1 is MNHEY and CDR2 is SMNVEV in the germline V gene (reference sequence). Trimming shortened V by 6 bases and J by 0 bases, and 6 bases separated the two germline ends. This CDR3 contains 14 residues. Written as DNA, the CDR3 is TGTGCCAGCAGAGAGAGCTCTGGGGCCAACGTCCTGACTTTC. Translating it yields CASRESSGANVLTF. Based on the CDR3 plus reference TRBV27 and TRBJ2-6, the full variable domain is EAQVTQNPRYLITVTGKKLTVTCSQNMNHEYMSWYRQDPGLGLRQIYYSMNVEVTDKGDVPEGYKVSRKEKRNFPLILESPSPNQTSLYFCASRESSGANVLTFGAGSRLTVL.

The chain carries TRBV25-1 and TRBJ1-4; 7 nucleotides agree with TRBD1. Per the germline V gene, CDR1 is MGHDK and CDR2 is SYGVNS. V shed 2 bases and J 7 bases; nucleotides not matched to a gene: 13. CDR3 length: 17 residues. CDR3 in amino acids: CASSEIGTAHGSEKLFF. DNA of the CDR3: TGTGCCAGCAGTGAAATTGGGACAGCCCACGGTAGTGAAAAACTGTTTTTT.

This clonotype showed up just a few times. The chain employs TRBV20-1 and TRBJ2-5; maybe TRBD2 (6 bases). CDR3 length equals 16 residues. The V gene's germline CDR1 is DFQATT and CDR2 SNEGSKA (reference sequence). V dropped 0 bases and J dropped 0 bases, with 14 bases sitting between them. CDR3 residues: CSARDPGEQYQETQYF. The CDR3 coding sequence is TGCAGTGCTAGAGATCCGGGGGAACAGTACCAAGAGACCCAGTACTTC.

J is TRBJ1-1 and V is TRBV10-3; D ambiguous. V lost 10 bases and J 5 bases, leaving 17 bases between the germline ends. Germline V lookup: CDR1 ENHRY, CDR2 SYGVKD. CDR3 size: 13 residues. The CDR3 region has the DNA TGTGCCACAGTGACCTCGGGGTTGACTGAAGCTTTCTTT. Translation: CATVTSGLTEAFF.

This rearrangement joins TRBV12-3 or TRBV12-4 to TRBJ2-5, with unresolved D. The V end was cut by 3 bases, the J end by 5 bases, with 13 bases between. The CDR3 loop spans 14 amino acids. This CDR3 is CASSFNGPTETQYF. CDR3 DNA sequence: TGTGCCAGCAGTTTCAACGGTCCCACTGAGACCCAGTACTTC.

The chain has TRBV6-5 and TRBJ1-2; a weak D match, TRBD1 (5 bases). The CDR3 spans 14 residues. Germline loops: CDR1 MNHEY, CDR2 SVGAGI. V was pared by 6 bases and J by 4 bases, with 15 bases between. CDR3 nucleotide sequence: TGTGCCAGCAGATACAGGTCCCCTGGCTATGGCTACACCTTC. It codes for CASRYRSPGYGYTF.

This clonotype was found a few times. This chain connects TRBV13 to TRBJ2-7; the D is unclear. Trimming shortened V by 2 bases and J by 4 bases, and 9 bases separated the two germline ends. CDR3 size: 13 residues. Per the germline V gene, CDR1 is PRHDT and CDR2 is FYEKMQ (reference sequence). The CDR3 DNA sequence: TGTGCCAGCAGCTTAAACAGAAAATACGAGCAGTACTTC. Translated: CASSLNRKYEQYF.

The V gene is TRBV10-3, the J gene TRBJ2-5; TRBD1 aligns across 12 bases. This CDR3 has 13 residues. V dropped 10 bases and J dropped 1; count of bases not matched to a gene: 1. Per the germline V gene, CDR1 is ENHRY and CDR2 is SYGVKD. CDR3 region: CATGQGAQETQYF. The CDR3 DNA reads as TGTGCCACGGGACAGGGGGCCCAAGAGACCCAGTACTTC.

The sample holds a few counts of this clonotype. The chain links TRBV7-6 to TRBJ1-1; perhaps TRBD1 as D (6 bases). V was clipped by 5 bases and J by 0 bases, with 13 bases between them. CDR3 size: 15 residues. Per germline, CDR1 SGHVS and CDR2 FNYEAQ. As DNA, the CDR3 is TGTGCCAGCAGCGAGCAACAGGGTATGAACACTGAAGCTTTCTTT. Translation gives CASSEQQGMNTEAFF.